This record concerns one T cell receptor beta chain sequence. No antigen is known for it. Germline V gene data show CDR1 as PRHDT and CDR2 as FYEKMQ (reference sequence). The germline V and J ends were trimmed by 0 bases and 0 bases, with 11 bases remaining between them. The CDR3 totals 16 residues. Replicate PCRs run on sorted subsets employed approximately 180 ng DNA, approximately 30,000 T cell genomes. Original processing methods: Filtering differed since immunoSEQ provided only junctions, with no quality scores. Generated by immunoSEQ multiplex PCR, the TCRdb table keeps only in-frame clones and is missing some. V and J calls and clone size are as listed in that table; D and trimming were resolved from the DNA. The top ten hold about 0.064% of the sample, which has approximately 530,000 clones, approximately 95% seen once. The data derive from a study of shared clonotypes between healthy human individuals. Study-wide findings and caveats: Researchers sampled only blood; tissue repertoires likely differ. Against clonotypes common to all four donors, non-shared ones had lower generation probabilities.

Material: naive CD4+ T cells sorted from blood. Subset: CD45RA+ positively selected. This chain links TRBV13 with TRBJ1-2; a weak D match, TRBD1 (5 bases). The receptor was isolated from a woman aged 25 to 39 in good health. The CDR3 is CASSLGRDSTNYGYTF. The CDR3 bases are TGTGCCAGCAGCTTAGGCAGGGACTCCACTAACTATGGCTACACCTTC. Variable domain in full (rest from reference TRBV13 and TRBJ1-2): AAGVIQSPRHLIKEKRETATLKCYPIPRHDTVYWYQQGPGQDPQFLISFYEKMQSDKGSIPDRFSAQQFSDYHSELNMSSLELGDSALYFCASSLGRDSTNYGYTFGSGTRLTVV.